The rows below give T cell receptor beta chains drawn from one sample of a study of identical twins. TCRdb used MiXCR to reprocess the 5' RACE reads, holding one entry per CDR3 protein. The table lists about 810,000 distinct CDR3 sequences, approximately 13% of them singletons. These sequences were also reported in another study, on yellow fever vaccine responses in identical twins.

The sequencing input was PBMCs. Receptor source: a woman aged 18-29 years in good health. The CDR3 runs from the conserved cysteine through the conserved F or W. A D gene is named only where the DNA matches it firmly. Rows may omit the clone size; those that give it use once, few, many or a size class.

cdr3_nt: TGTGCCAGCAGCGCGATAGGACAGGGTGGCTACGAGCAGTACTTC
cdr3_aa: CASSAIGQGGYEQYF
clone_size: -
v_call: TRBV7-9
j_call: TRBJ2-7
d_call: TRBD1

cdr3_nt: TGTGCCAGCAGTTTATCTAGTCGGCTAGCGGGAGGGATAATACTAAGCTACGAGCAGTACTTC
cdr3_aa: CASSLSSRLAGGIILSYEQYF
clone_size: few
v_call: TRBV12-3/TRBV12-4
j_call: TRBJ2-7
d_call: TRBD2

cdr3_nt: TGTGCCAGCAGACCCTCGACAGGGGGGTTGACGCCTGAAGCTTTCTTT
cdr3_aa: CASRPSTGGLTPEAFF
clone_size: many
v_call: TRBV28
j_call: TRBJ1-1
d_call: TRBD1

cdr3_nt: TGTGCCAGCAGAGGGACAGGGAGCTACAATGAGCAGTTCTTC
cdr3_aa: CASRGTGSYNEQFF
clone_size: many
v_call: TRBV6-1
j_call: TRBJ2-1
d_call: TRBD1

cdr3_nt: TGTGCCAGCAGCTTCGGACAGTTGGATGAGCAGTTCTTC
cdr3_aa: CASSFGQLDEQFF
clone_size: few
v_call: TRBV7-6
j_call: TRBJ2-1
d_call: -

cdr3_nt: TGCAGTGCTCCGGGACTAGCGATTACGGGAGATACGCAGTATTTT
cdr3_aa: CSAPGLAITGDTQYF
clone_size: few
v_call: TRBV20-1
j_call: TRBJ2-3
d_call: TRBD2

cdr3_nt: TGTGCCAGCAGCTTGAGGGGGACAGGGGCCTCCTACGAGCAGTACTTC
cdr3_aa: CASSLRGTGASYEQYF
clone_size: -
v_call: TRBV5-6
j_call: TRBJ2-7
d_call: TRBD1

cdr3_nt: TGTGCCAGCAGCGACTTAGCGGGAGGGGGTCCAGATACGCAGTATTTT
cdr3_aa: CASSDLAGGGPDTQYF
clone_size: -
v_call: TRBV9
j_call: TRBJ2-3
d_call: TRBD2

cdr3_nt: TGTGCCAGCAGCTTAGCGCTTAACTCTGGGGCCAACGTCCTGACTTTC
cdr3_aa: CASSLALNSGANVLTF
clone_size: -
v_call: TRBV7-2
j_call: TRBJ2-6
d_call: -

cdr3_nt: TGTGCCAGCAGCTTAGGTGGGCTGGGCCCTAACACTGAAGCTTTCTTT
cdr3_aa: CASSLGGLGPNTEAFF
clone_size: few
v_call: TRBV7-9
j_call: TRBJ1-1
d_call: -

cdr3_nt: TGTGCCGCCGGGGTTGGTAATTCACCCCTCCACTTT
cdr3_aa: CAAGVGNSPLHF
clone_size: few
v_call: TRBV25-1
j_call: TRBJ1-6
d_call: -

cdr3_nt: TGCAGCGAAACGGAGGGGGTTCGGGGTGATGAGCAGTTCTTC
cdr3_aa: CSETEGVRGDEQFF
clone_size: -
v_call: TRBV20-1
j_call: TRBJ2-1
d_call: -

cdr3_nt: TGTGCCAGCAGCGCCCCGGGACTAGCGGACAATGAGCAGTTCTTC
cdr3_aa: CASSAPGLADNEQFF
clone_size: many
v_call: TRBV5-6
j_call: TRBJ2-1
d_call: TRBD2

cdr3_nt: TGCAGTGCTACCCAGCCGGGACTAGCGGGACGACGGGGCCCCTACGAGCAGTACTTC
cdr3_aa: CSATQPGLAGRRGPYEQYF
clone_size: -
v_call: TRBV20-1
j_call: TRBJ2-7
d_call: TRBD2

cdr3_nt: TGTGCCAGCAGCGTCGGACAGGGACTCCTTTACGAGCAGTACTTC
cdr3_aa: CASSVGQGLLYEQYF
clone_size: -
v_call: TRBV9
j_call: TRBJ2-7
d_call: TRBD1

cdr3_nt: TGTGCCAGCAACTCGAGGGGGAGCACAGATACGCAGTATTTT
cdr3_aa: CASNSRGSTDTQYF
clone_size: -
v_call: TRBV12-3/TRBV12-4
j_call: TRBJ2-3
d_call: -

cdr3_nt: TGTGCCAGTATAAAACCGGGACAGGGGAGCTATGGCTACACCTTC
cdr3_aa: CASIKPGQGSYGYTF
clone_size: many
v_call: TRBV6-1
j_call: TRBJ1-2
d_call: TRBD1

cdr3_nt: TGTGCCAGCAGTTTTGTTCAGGGTGGTAATTCACCCCTCCACTTT
cdr3_aa: CASSFVQGGNSPLHF
clone_size: -
v_call: TRBV12-3/TRBV12-4
j_call: TRBJ1-6
d_call: -

cdr3_nt: TGCGCCAGCAACCCCGGGACCTCAGCCACCAATGAGCAGTTCTTC
cdr3_aa: CASNPGTSATNEQFF
clone_size: few
v_call: TRBV5-1
j_call: TRBJ2-1
d_call: -

cdr3_nt: TGCAGCGTTGAAGAAAATAGCGGGAGGGTCTACAATGAGCAGTTCTTC
cdr3_aa: CSVEENSGRVYNEQFF
clone_size: -
v_call: TRBV29-1
j_call: TRBJ2-1
d_call: TRBD2

cdr3_nt: TGTGCCAGCAGCTTAGTGGCATTTATTATCACTGAAGCTTTCTTT
cdr3_aa: CASSLVAFIITEAFF
clone_size: many
v_call: TRBV7-2
j_call: TRBJ1-1
d_call: -

cdr3_nt: TGTGCCAGCAGAGAACAGGGGAAGGTCGGGGAGCTGTTTTTT
cdr3_aa: CASREQGKVGELFF
clone_size: -
v_call: TRBV6-1
j_call: TRBJ2-2
d_call: TRBD1

cdr3_nt: TGCGCCAGCAGCTCCCGCGGGGACAGCAAACTCTATGGCTACACCTTC
cdr3_aa: CASSSRGDSKLYGYTF
clone_size: -
v_call: TRBV5-1
j_call: TRBJ1-2
d_call: TRBD1

cdr3_nt: TGTGCCAGCAGCCCCCCCGGCTGGCGCGCAGATACGCAGTATTTT
cdr3_aa: CASSPPGWRADTQYF
clone_size: few
v_call: TRBV12-3/TRBV12-4
j_call: TRBJ2-3
d_call: -

cdr3_nt: TGTGCCAGCAGTCCCCCCTGGACTAGCGGTTCCTACGAGCAGTACTTC
cdr3_aa: CASSPPWTSGSYEQYF
clone_size: many
v_call: TRBV12-3/TRBV12-4
j_call: TRBJ2-7
d_call: TRBD2

cdr3_nt: TGTGCCAGCAGCCCGCAAACGATGCAGATCACTGAAGCTTTCTTT
cdr3_aa: CASSPQTMQITEAFF
clone_size: -
v_call: TRBV7-2
j_call: TRBJ1-1
d_call: -

cdr3_nt: TGCGCCAGCAGCACTGGACAGGGGGCAGTTACTAATGAAAAACTGTTTTTT
cdr3_aa: CASSTGQGAVTNEKLFF
clone_size: few
v_call: TRBV5-1
j_call: TRBJ1-4
d_call: TRBD1

cdr3_nt: TGTGCCAGCAGCCAAGATTCCCCCCTGGACAGGGAGGTGGCAGAGACCCAGTACTTC
cdr3_aa: CASSQDSPLDREVAETQYF
clone_size: few
v_call: TRBV3-1
j_call: TRBJ2-5
d_call: TRBD1

cdr3_nt: TGTGCCAGCAGCTCGGGACATAGCACAGATACGCAGTATTTT
cdr3_aa: CASSSGHSTDTQYF
clone_size: few
v_call: TRBV11-3
j_call: TRBJ2-3
d_call: -

cdr3_nt: TGTGCCAGCAGTGAATCTCCCGGGACAGGGAAACCCAATGAGCAGTTCTTC
cdr3_aa: CASSESPGTGKPNEQFF
clone_size: -
v_call: TRBV25-1
j_call: TRBJ2-1
d_call: TRBD1

cdr3_nt: TGTGCCAGCAGCTTAGGGCGTGGCAGCCGAACCTACGAGCAGTACTTC
cdr3_aa: CASSLGRGSRTYEQYF
clone_size: few
v_call: TRBV7-2
j_call: TRBJ2-7
d_call: -

cdr3_nt: TGCGCCAGCAGCTTGGGCGGGGCATTGGCAGAGACCCAGTACTTC
cdr3_aa: CASSLGGALAETQYF
clone_size: -
v_call: TRBV5-1
j_call: TRBJ2-5
d_call: -

cdr3_nt: TGCGCCAGCAGCTTCACGTGGGTACCTGGAAACACCATATATTTT
cdr3_aa: CASSFTWVPGNTIYF
clone_size: -
v_call: TRBV5-1
j_call: TRBJ1-3
d_call: -

cdr3_nt: TGTGCCATCTCCCGACTAGCGGGTCCTGACAATGAGCAGTTCTTC
cdr3_aa: CAISRLAGPDNEQFF
clone_size: many
v_call: TRBV10-3
j_call: TRBJ2-1
d_call: TRBD2

cdr3_nt: TGTGCCAGCAGCCTAGTGAGGGAAAAACTGTTTTTT
cdr3_aa: CASSLVREKLFF
clone_size: few
v_call: TRBV7-8
j_call: TRBJ1-4
d_call: -

cdr3_nt: TGTGCCAGCAGCTCCGGGAGAGTATCGAACACTGAAGCTTTCTTT
cdr3_aa: CASSSGRVSNTEAFF
clone_size: few
v_call: TRBV5-8
j_call: TRBJ1-1
d_call: -

cdr3_nt: TGCAGTGCCCCCCGGCTAGCGGGGGGCCTGTACCAAGAGACCCAGTACTTC
cdr3_aa: CSAPRLAGGLYQETQYF
clone_size: -
v_call: TRBV20-1
j_call: TRBJ2-5
d_call: TRBD2

cdr3_nt: TGTGCCAGCAGTCCCCGGACTAGTTTGACGGGTGGGAATGAGCAGTTCTTC
cdr3_aa: CASSPRTSLTGGNEQFF
clone_size: -
v_call: TRBV12-3/TRBV12-4
j_call: TRBJ2-1
d_call: TRBD2

cdr3_nt: TGCAGCGTTGAAGGGTACAATGAGCAGTTCTTC
cdr3_aa: CSVEGYNEQFF
clone_size: many
v_call: TRBV29-1
j_call: TRBJ2-1
d_call: -

cdr3_nt: TGTGCCAGCAGTGACACAGATGCCGCCGGCTACACCTTC
cdr3_aa: CASSDTDAAGYTF
clone_size: few
v_call: TRBV6-6
j_call: TRBJ1-2
d_call: -

cdr3_nt: TGCGCCAGCAGCACCGACAGGGGAACTAATGAAAAACTGTTTTTT
cdr3_aa: CASSTDRGTNEKLFF
clone_size: -
v_call: TRBV5-1
j_call: TRBJ1-4
d_call: TRBD1

cdr3_nt: TGTGCCAGCAGCTACGACCGGGTGAGAGCTTTCTTT
cdr3_aa: CASSYDRVRAFF
clone_size: -
v_call: TRBV11-2
j_call: TRBJ1-1
d_call: -

cdr3_nt: TGCGCCAGCAGTGAGTCGAGGGCTAGCGGGGGGAATGAGCAGTTCTTC
cdr3_aa: CASSESRASGGNEQFF
clone_size: few
v_call: TRBV10-1
j_call: TRBJ2-1
d_call: TRBD2

cdr3_nt: TGTGCCAGCACCCCCTGGGAGGGGACTTACTATGGCTACACCTTC
cdr3_aa: CASTPWEGTYYGYTF
clone_size: few
v_call: TRBV28
j_call: TRBJ1-2
d_call: -

cdr3_nt: TGCAGTGCTAGGGAAGACACCTACACTGAAGCTTTCTTT
cdr3_aa: CSAREDTYTEAFF
clone_size: -
v_call: TRBV20-1
j_call: TRBJ1-1
d_call: -

cdr3_nt: TGTGCCAGCAGTACCTCCCCAGTCCCCGGGGAGCTGTTTTTT
cdr3_aa: CASSTSPVPGELFF
clone_size: few
v_call: TRBV12-3/TRBV12-4
j_call: TRBJ2-2
d_call: -

cdr3_nt: TGCAGTGCTAGAGGACTAGAGAATTACAATGAGCAGTTCTTC
cdr3_aa: CSARGLENYNEQFF
clone_size: once
v_call: TRBV20-1
j_call: TRBJ2-1
d_call: -

cdr3_nt: TGCAGCCCGGGCGCAGGCCCCGGGGGCACTGAAGCTTTCTTT
cdr3_aa: CSPGAGPGGTEAFF
clone_size: -
v_call: TRBV29-1
j_call: TRBJ1-1
d_call: -

cdr3_nt: TGTGCCAGCAGCCAACCCCCCCGGGAAAGAGAGACCCAGTACTTC
cdr3_aa: CASSQPPRERETQYF
clone_size: -
v_call: TRBV3-1
j_call: TRBJ2-5
d_call: -

cdr3_nt: TGTGCCAGCAGCTTAGTAGCGGGGGCGGGTTACAATGAGCAGTTCTTC
cdr3_aa: CASSLVAGAGYNEQFF
clone_size: few
v_call: TRBV7-2
j_call: TRBJ2-1
d_call: TRBD2

cdr3_nt: TGTGCCAGCAGTTTATGGGGGAAGCACGGGGAGCTGTTTTTT
cdr3_aa: CASSLWGKHGELFF
clone_size: -
v_call: TRBV28
j_call: TRBJ2-2
d_call: -

cdr3_nt: TGTGCCAGCAGTTACTGGGCCAGCCATGATGAAAAACTGTTTTTT
cdr3_aa: CASSYWASHDEKLFF
clone_size: -
v_call: TRBV6-5
j_call: TRBJ1-4
d_call: -

cdr3_nt: TGTGCCAGCAGTTGGGTGGATATTAGCAATCAGCCCCAGCATTTT
cdr3_aa: CASSWVDISNQPQHF
clone_size: few
v_call: TRBV12-3/TRBV12-4
j_call: TRBJ1-5
d_call: -